This T cell receptor (beta chain) comes out of a study of blood T cells in healthy people across ages. Together with a sample-barcoded 5' primer, a J-beta primer mix was included in a second PCR lasting 7 to 11 cycles. Using its own MiXCR run on the 5' RACE reads, TCRdb lists one record per CDR3 protein. The sample has approximately 690,000 distinct CDR3 sequences, under 65% seen once. CDR3 size: 18 residues. Looked up from germline, CDR1 is LGHNA and CDR2 is YNFKEQ. The V and J ends lost 4 bases and 3 bases, in that order; junction bases with no gene match: 11. This clonotype was detected many times.

This sequence originates from a man between 60 and 70 years old in good health. This chain uses TRBV4-2 with TRBJ2-4, with 11 bases that match TRBD2. Sample: blood. CDR3 sequence (DNA): TGTGCCAGCAGCCCGTACCTAGCGGGGGGTGAGGGCAAAAACATTCAGTACTTC. It is translated as CASSPYLAGGEGKNIQYF.